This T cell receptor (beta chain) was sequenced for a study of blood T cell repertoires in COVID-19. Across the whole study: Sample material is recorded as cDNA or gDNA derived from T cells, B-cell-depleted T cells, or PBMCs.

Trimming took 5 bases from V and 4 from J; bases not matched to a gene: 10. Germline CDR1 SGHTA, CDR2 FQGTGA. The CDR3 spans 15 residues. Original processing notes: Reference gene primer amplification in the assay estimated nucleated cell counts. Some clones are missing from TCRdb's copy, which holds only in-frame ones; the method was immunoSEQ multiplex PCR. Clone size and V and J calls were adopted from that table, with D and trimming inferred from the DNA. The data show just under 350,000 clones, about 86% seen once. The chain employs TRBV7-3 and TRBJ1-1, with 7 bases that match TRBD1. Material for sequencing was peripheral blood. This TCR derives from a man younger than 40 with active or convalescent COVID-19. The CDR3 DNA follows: TGTGCCAGCAGCGGGACAACAGGGGTCGGCACTGAAGCTTTCTTT. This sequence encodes CASSGTTGVGTEAFF.